The T cell receptor (beta chain) under discussion was sequenced for a study of blood T cell repertoires in COVID-19. In the source study's methods: From reference gene primer amplification, estimates of nucleated cell counts were derived. Generated by immunoSEQ multiplex PCR, the TCRdb table keeps only in-frame clones and is missing some. V and J calls and clone size are given by that table; D and trimming were obtained from the DNA. The table includes more than 300,000 clones, 80% to 90% detected once. Participants, roughly 18 to 90 years old, spanned around 25 US areas. Cohort 3 donors were reported recovered after two negative PCRs, clearance, or symptom resolution. This clonotype was sampled from a young woman who had recovered from COVID-19. Material for sequencing was PBMCs or T cells enriched from blood (not recorded which).

CDR3 region: CASSLGGPAETGEETQYF. Written as DNA, the CDR3 is TGTGCCAGCAGCTTGGGTGGCCCGGCTGAGACCGGAGAAGAGACCCAGTACTTC. The chain links TRBV5-4 to TRBJ2-5; D is ambiguous. CDR3 size: 18 residues. V was clipped by 0 bases and J by 3 bases, with 21 bases between them. Germline CDR1 and CDR2: SGHNT and YYREEE (reference sequence).